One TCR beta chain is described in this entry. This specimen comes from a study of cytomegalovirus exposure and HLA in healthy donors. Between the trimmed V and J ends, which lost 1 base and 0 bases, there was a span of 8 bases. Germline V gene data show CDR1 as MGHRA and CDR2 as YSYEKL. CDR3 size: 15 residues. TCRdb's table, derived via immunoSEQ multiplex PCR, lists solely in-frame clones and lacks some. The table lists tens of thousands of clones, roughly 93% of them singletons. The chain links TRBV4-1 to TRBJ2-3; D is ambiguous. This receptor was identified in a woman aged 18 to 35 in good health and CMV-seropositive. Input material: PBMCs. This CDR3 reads CASSQGIASTDTQYF. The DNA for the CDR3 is TGCGCCAGCAGCCAAGGAATAGCCAGCACAGATACGCAGTATTTT.